This entry lists 23 T cell receptor beta chains sequenced from one sample in a study of cytomegalovirus exposure and HLA in healthy donors. The PCR had 60 Vbeta and 13 Jbeta primers. Sequencing was performed with immunoSEQ multiplex PCR; in TCRdb, only in-frame clones are kept and a portion is missing. Of approximately 190,000 clones in the sample, 78% are singletons; the top ten hold approximately 5.4%. Material for sequencing was PBMCs. These TCRs come from a woman aged 30 to 39 in good health and CMV-seropositive.

This clone was found once. The CDR3 DNA reads as TGTGCCAACTCCACCGGCAGGTCAGGAAACACCATATATTTT. It specifies CANSTGRSGNTIYF. V usage is TRBV25-1 and J usage is TRBJ1-3; unclear D gene. The CDR3 contains 14 residues. Trimming took off 10 bases at V and 4 bases at J, with 17 bases between the two ends. CDR1 and CDR2 from the germline V gene are MGHDK and SYGVNS.

This clone showed up just a few times. The rearrangement links TRBV7-9 to TRBJ2-1, with D possibly TRBD1 on 6 matching bases. The V gene lost 1 base and the J gene lost 10 bases, with 14 bases spanning the gap. CDR1 and CDR2 (germline): SEHNR, FQNEAQ (reference sequence). CDR3 length equals 14 residues. The CDR3 coding sequence is TGTGCCAGCAGCTTAGAGGGGACCGGGACAGAGCAGTTCTTC. It is translated as CASSLEGTGTEQFF.

The gene calls are TRBV5-1 and TRBJ1-1; no clear D. Trimming took off 0 bases at V and 1 base at J, with 4 bases between the two ends. The CDR3 is made up of 13 amino acids. Per the germline V gene, CDR1 is SGHRS and CDR2 is YFSETQ. CDR3 bases: TGCGCCAGCAGCTTGGACAAGAACACTGAAGCTTTCTTT. Protein product: CASSLDKNTEAFF.

This sequence joins TRBV4-2 and TRBJ2-3; D remains unclear. Germline V gene data show CDR1 as LGHNA and CDR2 as YNFKEQ. The V and J ends lost 3 bases and 1 base respectively, with 14 bases between them. The CDR3 is made up of 16 amino acids. Here the CDR3 DNA reads TGTGCCAGCAGCCAGGAATCTAGTTTCGGCACAGATACGCAGTATTTT. Protein sequence: CASSQESSFGTDTQYF.

The V and J genes are TRBV18 and TRBJ2-7; the match to TRBD1 covers 8 bases. Germline loops: CDR1 KGHSH, CDR2 LQKENI. This CDR3 has 14 residues. J was trimmed by 5 bases and V by 1 base; bases with no gene match: 4. In DNA, the CDR3 is TGTGCCAGCTCACCACGACAGGGGCGGGACGAGCAGTACTTC. The encoded protein is CASSPRQGRDEQYF.

This chain links TRBV10-3 with TRBJ1-5; perhaps TRBD1 as D (5 bases). The CDR3 runs to 14 residues. Trimming took 8 bases from V and 9 from J, leaving 20 bases between them. CDR1 is ENHRY, CDR2 SYGVKD, per germline. The CDR3 loop is CAIWSGDDRAPQHF. CDR3 sequence (DNA): TGTGCCATCTGGTCGGGGGATGACCGGGCGCCCCAGCATTTT.

The chain joins TRBV5-1 to TRBJ1-6; TRBD1 aligns across 8 bases. The V gene's germline CDR1 is SGHRS and CDR2 YFSETQ. J lost 9 bases, V lost 0 bases, and 8 bases had no gene match. The length of the CDR3 is 16 residues. This chain's CDR3 is CASSLVRGQAPSPLHF. In DNA form, the CDR3 reads TGCGCCAGCAGCTTGGTCAGGGGACAGGCACCTTCACCCCTCCACTTT.

The chain joins TRBV10-1 to TRBJ2-5; TRBD2 matches at 10 bases. Germline lookup yields CDR1 WNHNN and CDR2 SYGVQD (reference sequence). V lost 3 bases, J lost 4 bases, and 5 bases stayed unmatched. The CDR3 length is 15 residues. CDR3 residues: CASSEVAGGLETQYF. Here the CDR3 DNA reads TGCGCCAGCAGTGAAGTAGCGGGGGGCCTAGAGACCCAGTACTTC.

This sequence joins TRBV6-6 and TRBJ2-7, with 7 bases matching TRBD1. The CDR3 is 13 amino acids. In germline, CDR1 is MNHNY, CDR2 SVGAGI (reference sequence). Trimming removed 6 bases from V and 4 bases from J; junction bases left unmatched: 6. The CDR3 DNA reads as TGTGCCAGCAGGGAGACAGGGCTGTACGAGCAGTACTTC. This gives the protein CASRETGLYEQYF.

This clone came up a few times. The rearrangement links TRBV15 to TRBJ1-5; a possible D gene is TRBD1 (6 bases). CDR3 length equals 15 residues. Trimming left V 1 base short and J 6 bases short, with 13 bases between. Germline-derived CDR1 and CDR2 are LNHNV and YYDKDF (reference sequence). CDR3 protein: CATSRVAGDPQPQHF. CDR3 DNA sequence: TGTGCCACCAGCAGAGTGGCAGGGGATCCTCAGCCCCAGCATTTT.

The V call is TRBV27, the J call TRBJ2-1, with TRBD2 matching over 7 bases. The V gene end was trimmed by 4 bases and the J gene end by 3 bases; junction bases not matched to a gene: 9. This CDR3 contains 16 residues. CDR1 is MNHEY, CDR2 SMNVEV, per germline (reference sequence). The CDR3 here is CASSYFSPGGYNEQFF. The CDR3 DNA sequence: TGTGCCAGCAGTTACTTCTCGCCGGGGGGCTACAATGAGCAGTTCTTC.

The V and J genes are TRBV18 and TRBJ1-2; D possibly corresponds to TRBD1 (6 bases). Germline V gene sequence: CDR1 KGHSH, CDR2 LQKENI. V dropped 8 bases and J dropped 7 bases, with 23 bases sitting between them. CDR3 length equals 15 residues. The CDR3, as DNA: TGTGCCAGCCAGCCGATTAACACAGGGAGCAGTGGCTACACCTTC. Encoded protein: CASQPINTGSSGYTF.

J is TRBJ1-2 and V is TRBV5-6; D is undetermined. The CDR3 has 14 residues. V dropped 6 bases and J dropped 4 bases, with 16 bases sitting between them. The germline gives CDR1 SGHDT, CDR2 YYEEEE. The CDR3 sequence: CASTTSTGIYGYTF. CDR3 bases: TGTGCCAGCACCACATCGACGGGGATCTATGGCTACACCTTC. Filled out from reference TRBV5-6 and TRBJ1-2, the complete variable domain reads DAGVTQSPTHLIKTRGQQVTLRCSPKSGHDTVSWYQQALGQGPQFIFQYYEEEERQRGNFPDRFSGHQFPNYSSELNVNALLLGDSALYLCASTTSTGIYGYTFGSGTRLTVV.

The J gene is TRBJ2-7, the V gene TRBV6-1; TRBD1 is a possible D gene (6 bases). CDR1 MNHNS and CDR2 SASEGT come from the germline V gene. The CDR3 has 13 amino acids. V was cut by 2 bases and J by 4 bases, with 9 bases left in between. The CDR3 region is CASSEYQGYEQYF. The DNA for the CDR3 is TGTGCCAGCAGTGAATATCAGGGGTACGAGCAGTACTTC.

Only one count was recorded for this clone. The J gene is TRBJ2-7, the V gene TRBV7-2; 8 bases map to TRBD1. From germline, CDR1 is SGHTA and CDR2 FQGNSA. The trim removed 0 bases at V and 3 bases at J, leaving 4 bases unmatched. CDR3 length equals 15 residues. The DNA for the CDR3 is TGTGCCAGCAGCTTAGCGCTTGACAGGGGCTACGAGCAGTACTTC. It is translated as CASSLALDRGYEQYF.

The chain has TRBV7-2 and TRBJ1-3; TRBD1 matches 7 bases. V gave up 0 bases and J gave up 9 bases; unmatched junction bases: 5. CDR3 length: 14 residues. CDR1 is SGHTA, CDR2 FQGNSA, per germline. Here the CDR3 DNA reads TGTGCCAGCAGCTTAGCGAGACAGGGTAGCACCATATATTTT. Amino acids: CASSLARQGSTIYF.

This clone was counted only a few times. The rearrangement joins TRBV4-1 to TRBJ1-1, with TRBD1 as a possible D gene (6 bases). Deletions cut 3 bases from V and 2 bases from J, with 13 bases between. The CDR3 consists of 15 residues. Germline V gene lookup returns CDR1 MGHRA and CDR2 YSYEKL. For the CDR3, the DNA is TGCGCCAGCAGCCAGGTACAGGGCTTAAACACTGAAGCTTTCTTT. Translating it yields CASSQVQGLNTEAFF.

The chain carries TRBV10-3 and TRBJ1-1, with 8 bases aligning to TRBD1. Germline V gives CDR1 ENHRY, CDR2 SYGVKD. The CDR3 length is 14 residues. V shed 5 bases and J 0 bases; nucleotides not matched to a gene: 2. The CDR3 loop is CAISSGGLNTEAFF. For the CDR3, the DNA is TGTGCCATCAGTTCAGGGGGCTTGAACACTGAAGCTTTCTTT.

The V call is TRBV28, the J call TRBJ1-1; possibly TRBD1 for D (6 bases). Trimming shortened V by 6 bases and J by 5 bases, and 22 bases separated the two germline ends. Germline CDR1 and CDR2: MDHEN and SYDVKM. The CDR3 spans 16 residues. The CDR3 DNA reads TGTGCCAGCAGCCCTTTGGGGAGCGGGGGGCTTACTGAAGCTTTCTTT. Translation: CASSPLGSGGLTEAFF. Looking up the rest from reference TRBV28 and TRBJ1-1 gives the full variable domain: DVKVTQSSRYLVKRTGEKVFLECVQDMDHENMFWYRQDPGLGLRLIYFSYDVKMKEKGDIPEGYSVSREKKERFSLILESASTNQTSMYLCASSPLGSGGLTEAFFGQGTRLTVV.

This clone came up a few times. The chain uses TRBV28 and TRBJ1-2; D call uncertain. The germline CDR1 and CDR2 sequences are MDHEN and SYDVKM. The CDR3 spans 15 residues. Trimming left V 6 bases short and J 4 bases short, with 18 bases between. CDR3 region: CASSRDINRSYGYTF. CDR3 nucleotide sequence: TGTGCCAGCAGCCGAGACATCAACCGAAGCTATGGCTACACCTTC.

The gene calls are TRBV5-4 and TRBJ2-5; possible D gene TRBD1, 5 bases. With 3 bases removed from V and 5 bases from J, the gap between germline ends came to 11 bases. This CDR3 region has 13 residues. CDR1 SGHNT and CDR2 YYREEE come from the germline V gene (reference sequence). The CDR3 loop is CASSSRVEETQYF. Here the CDR3 DNA reads TGTGCCAGCAGCTCCAGGGTTGAGGAGACCCAGTACTTC.

The rearrangement links TRBV29-1 to TRBJ1-2; perhaps TRBD1 as D (6 bases). The CDR3 contains 19 residues. Germline assignment: CDR1 SQVTM and CDR2 ANQGSEA. Deletions cut 6 bases from V and 2 bases from J, with 31 bases between. The chain's CDR3 is CSVYGGHWSPYAQNYGYTF. CDR3 nucleotide sequence: TGCAGCGTGTATGGGGGACACTGGAGCCCCTACGCCCAAAACTATGGCTACACCTTC.

V usage is TRBV28 and J usage is TRBJ1-5; TRBD1 matches 7 bases. This CDR3 region has 16 residues. V trimming: 3 bases; J trimming: 5 bases; junction bases outside the gene matches: 10. Germline CDR1 and CDR2: MDHEN and SYDVKM. The CDR3 sequence is CASSLIFPQGDQPQHF. For the CDR3, the DNA is TGTGCCAGCAGTTTGATATTTCCCCAGGGGGATCAGCCCCAGCATTTT.